These T cell receptor beta chains were read from a single sample in a study of CD4 and CD8 cells across lung adenocarcinoma regions. TCRdb redid the calling of the PCR reads with MiXCR, one entry per CDR3 protein. The sample shows around 20,000 distinct CDR3 sequences, about 50% of them seen only once. The material sequenced was CD8+ T cells from the center of a lung tumor. Every receptor here comes from a female donor with lung adenocarcinoma. The CD4 and CD8 labels of this study may be unreliable. The conserved cysteine and the conserved F or W are not part of the CDR3 here. Fields, in order: J gene, V gene, clone size, CDR3 protein. Rows may omit the clone size; those that give it use once, few, many or a size class.

>TRBJ2-5|TRBV5-1|NA
ASSSDGQETQY
>TRBJ1-1|TRBV4-1|NA
ASSLLGVMNTEAF
>TRBJ2-1|TRBV12-3/TRBV12-4|NA
ASSSNRAPSREQF
>TRBJ1-3|TRBV7-6|NA
ASSSPQGVGNTIY
>TRBJ2-1|TRBV6-5|NA
ASSYEAGGSNEQF
>TRBJ2-3|TRBV27|NA
ATGVCAIDTQY
>TRBJ2-3|TRBV6-1|NA
ARALEGLDTETQY
>NA|TRBV6-1|once
ASKTEANTETQY
>TRBJ1-6|TRBV10-2|many
ASRTRNSPLH
>NA|TRBV5-1|many
ASSGQGYEQY
>TRBJ2-3|TRBV20-1|once
SAMSTGGGTDTQY
>TRBJ2-3|TRBV10-1|NA
AMEPETGRTDTQY
>TRBJ2-1|TRBV11-3|NA
ASSLRTSGSWGEQF
>TRBJ2-1|TRBV7-2|few
ASSPGLAVSSYNEQF
>TRBJ2-4|TRBV27|NA
ARGLLDKDTQY
>TRBJ2-4|TRBV10-3|NA
AAKVPGQGDIQY
>TRBJ2-5|TRBV27|NA
AGGLGGRDQDTQY
>TRBJ2-7|TRBV9|NA
ASSVSGRADEQY
>TRBJ2-1|TRBV4-1|many
ASSQEPGTQTYNEQF
>TRBJ1-1|TRBV27|medium-sized
ASSLMGWANTEAF
>TRBJ2-2|TRBV6-1|NA
ASSEQDTGELF
>TRBJ2-4|TRBV10-1|NA
ASTGMQAKNTQY
>TRBJ2-3|TRBV27|NA
ASSLRRETNTQY
>NA|TRBV6-9|NA
ASSYRTTRAGIAYEQY
>TRBJ2-1|TRBV11-2|NA
ASSARESGSYNEQF
>TRBJ2-1|TRBV6-1|NA
ASSADSGAYNEQF
>TRBJ2-5|TRBV14|medium-sized
ASSQGSGTSGIQTQY
>TRBJ2-5|TRBV6-1|NA
AGSRGRDKETQY
>TRBJ2-4|TRBV27|NA
AAGLGVWAQDIQY
>TRBJ2-5|TRBV6-1|many
ASSDYTVGTQY
>TRBJ2-3|TRBV25-1|NA
ASSELAGPTDTQY
>NA|TRBV6-1|NA
ASIQARGVEKQY